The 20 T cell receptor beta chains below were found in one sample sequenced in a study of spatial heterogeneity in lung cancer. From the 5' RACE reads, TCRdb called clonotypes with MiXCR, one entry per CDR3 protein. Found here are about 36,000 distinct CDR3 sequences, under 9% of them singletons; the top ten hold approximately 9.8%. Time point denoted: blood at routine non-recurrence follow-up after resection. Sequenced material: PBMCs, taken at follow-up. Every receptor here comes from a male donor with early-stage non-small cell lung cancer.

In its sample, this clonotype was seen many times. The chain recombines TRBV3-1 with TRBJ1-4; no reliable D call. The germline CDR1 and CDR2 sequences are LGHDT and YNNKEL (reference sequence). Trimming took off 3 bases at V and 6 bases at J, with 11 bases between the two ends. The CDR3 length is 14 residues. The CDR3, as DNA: TGTGCCAGCAGCCAGGGGAGATCAGATGAAAAACTGTTTTTT. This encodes CASSQGRSDEKLFF.

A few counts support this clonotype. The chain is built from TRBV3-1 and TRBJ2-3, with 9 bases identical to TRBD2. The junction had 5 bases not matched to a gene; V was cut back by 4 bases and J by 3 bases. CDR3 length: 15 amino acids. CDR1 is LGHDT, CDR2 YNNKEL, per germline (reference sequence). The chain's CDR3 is CASSPFLAGTDTQYF. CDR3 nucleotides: TGTGCCAGCAGCCCGTTCCTAGCGGGGACAGATACGCAGTATTTT.

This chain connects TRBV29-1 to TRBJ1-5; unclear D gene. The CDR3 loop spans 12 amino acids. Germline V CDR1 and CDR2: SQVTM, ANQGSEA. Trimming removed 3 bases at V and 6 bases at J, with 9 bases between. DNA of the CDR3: TGCAGCGTTGAGGCGCGCGGTCAGCCCCAGCATTTT. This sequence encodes CSVEARGQPQHF.

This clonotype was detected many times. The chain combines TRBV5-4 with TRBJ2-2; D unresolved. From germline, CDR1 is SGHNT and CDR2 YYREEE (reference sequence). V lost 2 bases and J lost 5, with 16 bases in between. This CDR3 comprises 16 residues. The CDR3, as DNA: TGTGCCAGCAGCTTAGACTGGAACGTTGGGACCGGGGAGCTGTTTTTT. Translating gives CASSLDWNVGTGELFF.

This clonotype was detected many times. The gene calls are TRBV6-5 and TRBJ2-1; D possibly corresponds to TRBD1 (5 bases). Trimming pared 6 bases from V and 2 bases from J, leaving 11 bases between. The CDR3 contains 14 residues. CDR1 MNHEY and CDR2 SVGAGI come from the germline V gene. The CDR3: CASRLDKAYNEQFF. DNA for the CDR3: TGTGCCAGCAGGCTGGACAAAGCCTACAATGAGCAGTTCTTC.

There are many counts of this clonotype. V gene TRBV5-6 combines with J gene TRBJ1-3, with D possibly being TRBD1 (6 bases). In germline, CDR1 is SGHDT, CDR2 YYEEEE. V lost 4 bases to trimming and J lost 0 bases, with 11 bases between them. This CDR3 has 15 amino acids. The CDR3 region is CASSGTGNSGNTIYF. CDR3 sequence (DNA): TGTGCCAGCAGCGGTACAGGGAACTCTGGAAACACCATATATTTT. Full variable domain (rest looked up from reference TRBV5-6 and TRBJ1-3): DAGVTQSPTHLIKTRGQQVTLRCSPKSGHDTVSWYQQALGQGPQFIFQYYEEEERQRGNFPDRFSGHQFPNYSSELNVNALLLGDSALYLCASSGTGNSGNTIYFGEGSWLTVV.

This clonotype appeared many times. The CDR3 DNA follows: TGTGCCAGCAGTTTCGAGGGGGGCCCCCCAGATACGCAGTATTTT. It translates to CASSFEGGPPDTQYF. The chain links TRBV12-3 or TRBV12-4 to TRBJ2-3, with D perhaps matching TRBD1 or TRBD2 (6 bases each). The CDR3 sequence is 15 residues long. Trimming left V 3 bases short and J 4 bases short, with 14 bases between.

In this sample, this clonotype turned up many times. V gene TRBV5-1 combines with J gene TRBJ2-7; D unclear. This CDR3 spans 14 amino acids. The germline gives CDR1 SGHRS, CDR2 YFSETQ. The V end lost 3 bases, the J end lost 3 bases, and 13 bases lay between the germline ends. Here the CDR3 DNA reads TGCGCCAGCAGCTCCGGTGGACGCCTCTACGAGCAGTACTTC. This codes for CASSSGGRLYEQYF.

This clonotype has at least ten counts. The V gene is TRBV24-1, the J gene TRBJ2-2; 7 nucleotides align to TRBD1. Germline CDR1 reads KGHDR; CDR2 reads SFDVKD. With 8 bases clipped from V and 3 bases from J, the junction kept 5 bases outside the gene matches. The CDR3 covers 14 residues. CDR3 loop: CATNDGQDTGELFF. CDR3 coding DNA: TGTGCCACCAACGATGGACAGGACACCGGGGAGCTGTTTTTT.

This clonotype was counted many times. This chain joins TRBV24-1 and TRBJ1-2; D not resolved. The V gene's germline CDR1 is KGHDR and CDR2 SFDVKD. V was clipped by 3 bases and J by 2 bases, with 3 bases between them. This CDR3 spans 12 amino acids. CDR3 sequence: CATSDQNYGYTF. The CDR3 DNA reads TGTGCCACCAGTGATCAGAACTATGGCTACACCTTC.

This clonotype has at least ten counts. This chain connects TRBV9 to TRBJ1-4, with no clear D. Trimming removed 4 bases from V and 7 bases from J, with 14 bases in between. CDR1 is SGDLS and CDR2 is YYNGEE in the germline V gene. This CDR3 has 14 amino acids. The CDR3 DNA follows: TGTGCCAGCAGCCCCGCAGCCACTGGTGAAAAACTGTTTTTT. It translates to CASSPAATGEKLFF.

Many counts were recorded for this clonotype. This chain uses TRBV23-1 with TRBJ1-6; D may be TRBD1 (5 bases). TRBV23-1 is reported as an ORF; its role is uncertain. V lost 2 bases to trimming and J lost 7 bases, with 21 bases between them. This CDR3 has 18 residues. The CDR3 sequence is CASSQGPLLGRTNSPLHF. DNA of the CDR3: TGCGCCAGCAGTCAAGGGCCGTTACTTGGACGGACAAATTCACCCCTCCACTTT.

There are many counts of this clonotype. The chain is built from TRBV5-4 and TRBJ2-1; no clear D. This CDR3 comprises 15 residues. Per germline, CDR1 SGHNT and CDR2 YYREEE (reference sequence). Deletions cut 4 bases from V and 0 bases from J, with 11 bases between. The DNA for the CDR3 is TGTGCCAGCAGCCCCCGTAGTGACTCCTACAATGAGCAGTTCTTC. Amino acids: CASSPRSDSYNEQFF.

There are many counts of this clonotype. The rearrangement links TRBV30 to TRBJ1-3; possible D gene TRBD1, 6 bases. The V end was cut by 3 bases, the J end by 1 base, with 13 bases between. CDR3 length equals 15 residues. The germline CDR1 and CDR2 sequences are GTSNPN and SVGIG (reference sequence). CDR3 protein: CAWSRGRWSGNTIYF. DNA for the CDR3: TGTGCCTGGAGCAGGGGACGATGGTCTGGAAACACCATATATTTT.

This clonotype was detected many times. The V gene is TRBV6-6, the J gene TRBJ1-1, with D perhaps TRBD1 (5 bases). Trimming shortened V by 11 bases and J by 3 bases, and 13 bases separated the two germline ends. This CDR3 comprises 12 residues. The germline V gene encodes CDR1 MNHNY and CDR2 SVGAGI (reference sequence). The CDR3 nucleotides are TGTGCCTGTGAGGGGCTGGACACTGAAGCTTTCTTT. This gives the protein CACEGLDTEAFF.

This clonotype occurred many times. CDR3 bases: TGTGCCAGCAGTCGGGACAGGAATCAAGATACGCAGTATTTT. Its protein is CASSRDRNQDTQYF. This chain joins TRBV28 and TRBJ2-3; 8 bases align to TRBD1. V was pared by 5 bases and J by 5 bases, with 6 bases of the junction left unmatched. The germline gives CDR1 MDHEN, CDR2 SYDVKM. There are 14 residues in the CDR3. Supplemented by reference TRBV28 and TRBJ2-3, the full variable domain reads DVKVTQSSRYLVKRTGEKVFLECVQDMDHENMFWYRQDPGLGLRLIYFSYDVKMKEKGDIPEGYSVSREKKERFSLILESASTNQTSMYLCASSRDRNQDTQYFGPGTRLTVL.

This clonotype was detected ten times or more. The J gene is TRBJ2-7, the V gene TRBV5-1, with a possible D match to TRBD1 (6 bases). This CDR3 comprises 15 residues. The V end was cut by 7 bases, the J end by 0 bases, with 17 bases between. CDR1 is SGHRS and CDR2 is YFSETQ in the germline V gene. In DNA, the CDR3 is TGCGCCAGCCGCTATGCCCCGACAGGCTCCTACGAGCAGTACTTC. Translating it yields CASRYAPTGSYEQYF. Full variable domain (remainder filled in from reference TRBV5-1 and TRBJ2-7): KAGVTQTPRYLIKTRGQQVTLSCSPISGHRSVSWYQQTPGQGLQFLFEYFSETQRNKGNFPGRFSGRQFSNSRSEMNVSTLELGDSALYLCASRYAPTGSYEQYFGPGTRLTVT.

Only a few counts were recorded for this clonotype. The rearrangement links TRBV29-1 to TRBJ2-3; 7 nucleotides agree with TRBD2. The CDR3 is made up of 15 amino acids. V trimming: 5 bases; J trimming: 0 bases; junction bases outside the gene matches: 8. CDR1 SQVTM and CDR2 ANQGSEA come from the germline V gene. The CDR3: CSVLLAVLSTDTQYF. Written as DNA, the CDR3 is TGCAGCGTTCTGCTAGCGGTGTTGAGCACAGATACGCAGTATTTT.

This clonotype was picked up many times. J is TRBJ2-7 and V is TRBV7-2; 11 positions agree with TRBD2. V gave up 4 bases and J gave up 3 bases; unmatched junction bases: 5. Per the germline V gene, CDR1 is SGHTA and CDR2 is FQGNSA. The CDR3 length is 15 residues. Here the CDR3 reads CASSSGLAGVYEQYF. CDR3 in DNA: TGTGCCAGCAGCTCAGGACTAGCGGGTGTCTACGAGCAGTACTTC.

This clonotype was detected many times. CDR3 nucleotide sequence: TGCGCCAGCAGCCTAGGGTCGGCAGATACGCAGTATTTT. The encoded protein is CASSLGSADTQYF. V is TRBV5-1 and J is TRBJ2-3, with D unresolved. The CDR3 totals 13 residues. The germline V gene has CDR1 SGHRS and CDR2 YFSETQ. With 4 bases removed from V and 4 bases from J, the gap between germline ends came to 10 bases.